This entry lists 32 T cell receptor beta chains sequenced from one sample in a study of blood T cell repertoires in COVID-19. Libraries were prepared by immunoSEQ multiplex PCR; TCRdb keeps only in-frame clonotypes and omits some of them. Counted here are around 72,000 clones, over 80% occurring once; the ten biggest clones make up 6% to 7%. Sequenced input: peripheral blood. These receptors came from a woman between 45 and 60 years old with acute or convalescent COVID-19.

V and J are TRBV5-1 and TRBJ2-7, with TRBD1 identical over 7 bases. With V trimmed by 3 bases and J by 6 bases, 3 bases remained unmatched. This CDR3 contains 12 residues. Per germline, CDR1 SGHRS and CDR2 YFSETQ. CDR3 sequence: CASSSGTVEQYF. In DNA form, the CDR3 reads TGCGCCAGCAGCTCCGGGACAGTCGAGCAGTACTTC.

This rearrangement joins TRBV18 to TRBJ2-2; 10 bases align to TRBD1. Germline trimming cut 4 bases from V and 6 bases from J; bases unmatched to any gene: 2. The CDR3 loop spans 14 amino acids. Looked up from germline, CDR1 is KGHSH and CDR2 is LQKENI. CDR3 DNA sequence: TGTGCCAGCTCACGGGACAGGGGAGCCGGGGAGCTGTTTTTT. Its translation: CASSRDRGAGELFF.

The chain joins TRBV4-3 to TRBJ1-3, with D maybe TRBD1 (6 bases). CDR1 is LGHNA, CDR2 YSLEER, per germline. There are 16 residues in the CDR3. The V gene lost 1 base and the J gene lost 0 bases, with 10 bases spanning the gap. In DNA form, the CDR3 reads TGCGCCAGCAGCCAAGCCACCAGGGGCTCTGGAAACACCATATATTTT. It yields the protein CASSQATRGSGNTIYF.

This clone was recorded once. The V gene is TRBV28, the J gene TRBJ1-5; no clear D gene. The V gene's germline CDR1 is MDHEN and CDR2 SYDVKM. CDR3 length: 13 amino acids. With 6 bases removed from V and 4 bases from J, the gap between germline ends came to 10 bases. The CDR3 DNA sequence: TGTGCCAGCAGACCCGGGAAGAATCAGCCCCAGCATTTT. It translates to CASRPGKNQPQHF.

About this clone: The sample carries other DNA sequences with the same CDR3. The rearrangement joins TRBV20-1 to TRBJ2-7; TRBD2 might be the D (6 bases). The V and J ends lost 4 bases and 6 bases respectively, with 10 bases between them. This CDR3 is 11 amino acids long. CDR1 is DFQATT, CDR2 SNEGSKA, per germline (reference sequence). In DNA form, the CDR3 reads TGCAGTGCTAATTTGGGGGGCGAGCAGTACTTC. As protein: CSANLGGEQYF.

The chain combines TRBV6-6 with TRBJ2-2; 12 nucleotides agree with TRBD2. Germline lookup yields CDR1 MNHNY and CDR2 SVGAGI (reference sequence). The junction had 5 bases not matched to a gene; V was cut back by 6 bases and J by 6 bases. The CDR3 extends over 15 amino acids. DNA of the CDR3: TGTGCCAGCAGGCCTAGCGGGGGGGCTTCCGGGGAGCTGTTTTTT. It yields the protein CASRPSGGASGELFF.

This clone showed up just a few times. This chain connects TRBV7-2 to TRBJ1-3; D is unresolved. V was pared by 1 base and J by 1 base, with 5 bases between. Germline V gene sequence: CDR1 SGHTA, CDR2 FQGNSA. This CDR3 has 14 amino acids. CDR3 in DNA: TGTGCCAGCAGCTTAGACTTATCTGGAAACACCATATATTTT. It is translated as CASSLDLSGNTIYF.

This clone has a single count. The CDR3 sequence: CAISGTTSNTGELFF. The DNA for the CDR3 is TGTGCCATCAGCGGGACTACCTCGAACACCGGGGAGCTGTTTTTT. V gene TRBV10-3 combines with J gene TRBJ2-2; 7 bases match TRBD2. CDR3 size: 15 residues. With V trimmed by 6 bases and J by 0 bases, 4 bases remained unmatched. Germline V CDR1 and CDR2: ENHRY, SYGVKD.

This chain links TRBV19 with TRBJ1-5, with a possible D match to TRBD1 (5 bases). Trimming shortened V by 7 bases and J by 4 bases, and 11 bases separated the two germline ends. CDR1 and CDR2 from the germline V gene are LNHDA and SQIVND (reference sequence). The CDR3 runs to 13 residues. CDR3 amino acids: CASTVQVNQPQHF. CDR3 coding DNA: TGTGCCAGTACCGTACAGGTAAATCAGCCCCAGCATTTT.

The rearrangement joins TRBV5-1 to TRBJ1-4, with D possibly matching TRBD1 (6 bases). V dropped 3 bases and J dropped 0 bases, with 12 bases sitting between them. This CDR3 spans 16 amino acids. Germline values: CDR1 SGHRS, CDR2 YFSETQ. The CDR3, as DNA: TGCGCCAGCAGCTATGACAGGTCCGCAACTAATGAAAAACTGTTTTTT. Its protein is CASSYDRSATNEKLFF. Drawing the rest from reference TRBV5-1 and TRBJ1-4, the complete variable domain is KAGVTQTPRYLIKTRGQQVTLSCSPISGHRSVSWYQQTPGQGLQFLFEYFSETQRNKGNFPGRFSGRQFSNSRSEMNVSTLELGDSALYLCASSYDRSATNEKLFFGSGTQLSVL.

This chain uses TRBV7-2 with TRBJ2-1; 7 bases agree with TRBD2. The CDR3 has 16 residues. V shed 3 bases and J 6 bases; nucleotides not matched to a gene: 11. Germline CDR1 reads SGHTA; CDR2 reads FQGNSA. The CDR3 is CASSFSLGGSLNEQFF. The CDR3 region has the DNA TGTGCCAGCAGCTTCTCCCTGGGCGGGAGCCTCAATGAGCAGTTCTTC.

This clone came up a few times. The chain links TRBV19 to TRBJ1-5; D uncertain. The CDR3 consists of 14 residues. The germline CDR1 and CDR2 sequences are LNHDA and SQIVND (reference sequence). V was pared by 4 bases and J by 5 bases, with 12 bases between. As DNA, the CDR3 is TGTGCCAGTAGTAGCCACCATTCGGATCAGCCCCAGCATTTT. Amino acid sequence: CASSSHHSDQPQHF.

The chain combines TRBV6-5 with TRBJ1-1; no clear D gene. From germline, CDR1 is MNHEY and CDR2 SVGAGI. V was pared by 6 bases and J by 2 bases, with 7 bases between. The CDR3 consists of 12 residues. DNA for the CDR3: TGTGCCAGCAGGGGAGTCAACACTGAAGCTTTCTTT. As protein: CASRGVNTEAFF.

The sample holds one count of this clone. The chain couples TRBV19 to TRBJ2-7, with D possibly TRBD2 on 6 matching bases. The germline V gene has CDR1 LNHDA and CDR2 SQIVND (reference sequence). The CDR3 covers 13 residues. With 6 bases removed from V and 7 bases from J, the gap between germline ends came to 16 bases. CDR3 loop: CASSTIGGEEQYF. CDR3 DNA sequence: TGTGCCAGTAGCACTATAGGAGGGGAAGAGCAGTACTTC.

CDR3 amino acids: CASSPLDSPGELFF. For the CDR3, the DNA is TGTGCCAGCTCACCTCTTGACAGTCCCGGGGAGCTGTTTTTT. The chain combines TRBV18 with TRBJ2-2; D possibly corresponds to TRBD1 (5 bases). Trimming stripped 3 bases from V and 6 bases from J, with 11 bases between. CDR3 length: 14 residues. Germline V gives CDR1 KGHSH, CDR2 LQKENI.

This clone showed up just once. The chain has TRBV25-1 and TRBJ2-5; a weak D match, TRBD1 (8 bases). In germline, CDR1 is MGHDK, CDR2 SYGVNS. The germline V and J ends were trimmed by 5 bases and 4 bases, with 14 bases remaining between them. This CDR3 contains 14 residues. This CDR3 reads CASSSTGGGETQYF. The CDR3 bases are TGTGCCAGCAGTTCCACAGGGGGGGGAGAGACCCAGTACTTC. Using reference TRBV25-1 and TRBJ2-5 for the parts outside the CDR3, the full variable domain is EADIYQTPRYLVIGTGKKITLECSQTMGHDKMYWYQQDPGMELHLIHYSYGVNSTEKGDLSSESTVSRIRTEHFPLTLESARPSHTSQYLCASSSTGGGETQYFGPGTRLLVL.

In this sample, this clone turned up a few times. The V and J genes are TRBV25-1 and TRBJ2-7; 7 positions match TRBD1. The CDR3 extends over 15 amino acids. Germline V gene data show CDR1 as MGHDK and CDR2 as SYGVNS. Trimming removed 8 bases from V and 8 bases from J; junction bases left unmatched: 18. The CDR3 DNA is TGTGCCAGCCGACGATCGACAGGGTCAAAAGTGCAGCAGTACTTC. Translating it yields CASRRSTGSKVQQYF.

A few counts support this clone. DNA of the CDR3: TGTGCCAGCAGTTTACAGGGTGGGCGCAATGAGCAGTTCTTC. It specifies CASSLQGGRNEQFF. The rearrangement joins TRBV28 to TRBJ2-1; possible D gene TRBD1, 5 bases. The CDR3 consists of 14 residues. The ends were cut back, 2 bases at V and 6 bases at J, with 11 bases in the middle. Germline V CDR1 and CDR2: MDHEN, SYDVKM.

The chain links TRBV25-1 to TRBJ2-2; TRBD1 is a possible D gene (7 bases). The CDR3 length is 16 residues. The germline V and J ends were trimmed by 3 bases and 1 base, with 12 bases remaining between them. Germline CDR1 reads MGHDK; CDR2 reads SYGVNS. The CDR3 protein is CASSDRQGGNTGELFF. Written as DNA, the CDR3 is TGTGCCAGCAGTGATCGTCAGGGGGGGAACACCGGGGAGCTGTTTTTT.

The count of this clone is one. The genes are TRBV14 and TRBJ2-7; D possibly corresponds to TRBD1 (5 bases). Germline V CDR1 and CDR2: SGHDN, FVKESK. V was cut by 3 bases and J by 0 bases, with 15 bases left in between. CDR3 length: 16 amino acids. DNA for the CDR3: TGTGCCAGCAGCCACCGACAGTCCACCTTCTCCTACGAGCAGTACTTC. Translating it yields CASSHRQSTFSYEQYF.

The genes are TRBV19 and TRBJ1-5; 11 bases are shared with TRBD1. Germline V gene data show CDR1 as LNHDA and CDR2 as SQIVND (reference sequence). Trimming removed 7 bases from V and 3 bases from J; junction bases left unmatched: 5. The length of the CDR3 is 15 residues. The DNA of the CDR3 is TGTGCCAGTACGGAGGGACAGGGGGTCAATCAGCCCCAGCATTTT. Residues: CASTEGQGVNQPQHF.

The CDR3 DNA sequence: TGTGCCAGCAGCTCTATCCCGGGAGAGACCCAGTACTTC. Translating it yields CASSSIPGETQYF. The chain recombines TRBV27 with TRBJ2-5, with D hard to call. The CDR3 is 13 amino acids. Looked up from germline, CDR1 is MNHEY and CDR2 is SMNVEV (reference sequence). Trimming left V 6 bases short and J 4 bases short, with 12 bases between.

This sequence joins TRBV7-2 and TRBJ1-1; no definite D call. The V end lost 5 bases, the J end lost 0 bases, and 10 bases lay between the germline ends. Germline V gene data show CDR1 as SGHTA and CDR2 as FQGNSA. The CDR3 is made up of 14 amino acids. CDR3 in DNA: TGTGCCAGCAGCATAGGCCACATGAACACTGAAGCTTTCTTT. Amino acid sequence: CASSIGHMNTEAFF.

The chain is built from TRBV2 and TRBJ2-7, with D perhaps TRBD2 (6 bases). The CDR3 spans 13 residues. Germline CDR1 and CDR2: SNHLY and FYNNEI. V lost 6 bases and J 0 bases, leaving 9 bases between the germline ends. In DNA, the CDR3 is TGTGCCAGCAGGGGACTTGACTCCTACGAGCAGTACTTC. Protein product: CASRGLDSYEQYF.

The V and J genes are TRBV14 and TRBJ1-2; perhaps TRBD1 as D (5 bases). Germline V gene sequence: CDR1 SGHDN, CDR2 FVKESK. Trimming stripped 4 bases from V and 5 bases from J, with 14 bases between. CDR3 length: 14 residues. The CDR3 nucleotides are TGTGCCAGCAGCCGCCGGGGGGTGGGTTATGGCTACACCTTC. Residues: CASSRRGVGYGYTF.

With regard to this clone: Within the sample, other DNA sequences also encode this same CDR3. This sequence joins TRBV27 and TRBJ1-2, with D maybe TRBD1 (5 bases). The ends were cut back, 11 bases at V and 4 bases at J, with 17 bases in the middle. Per germline, CDR1 MNHEY and CDR2 SMNVEV (reference sequence). This CDR3 is built from 13 residues. Here the CDR3 reads CASKAGELYGYTF. The CDR3 region has the DNA TGTGCCTCCAAGGCGGGGGAACTCTATGGCTACACCTTC.

The CDR3 nucleotides are TGCGCCAGCAGTCGAGCGGGAAGCACAGATACGCAGTATTTT. The encoded protein is CASSRAGSTDTQYF. This chain uses TRBV10-2 with TRBJ2-3; 7 bases are shared with TRBD2. CDR1 is WSHSY and CDR2 is SAAADI in the germline V gene. The trim removed 5 bases at V and 0 bases at J, leaving 2 bases unmatched. This CDR3 region has 14 residues.

This clone showed up just once. The J gene is TRBJ2-1, the V gene TRBV29-1, with TRBD2 matching over 10 bases. The CDR3 runs to 15 residues. The germline V gene encodes CDR1 SQVTM and CDR2 ANQGSEA. Losses at the gene ends were 4 bases for V and 4 bases for J; bases not matched to a gene: 7. CDR3 residues: CSVALAGEWYNEQFF. The CDR3 DNA is TGCAGCGTTGCCCTAGCGGGAGAATGGTACAATGAGCAGTTCTTC.

This chain joins TRBV7-2 and TRBJ2-5; 7 positions agree with TRBD1. The trim removed 5 bases at V and 1 base at J, leaving 10 bases unmatched. The CDR3 totals 16 residues. Germline CDR1 reads SGHTA; CDR2 reads FQGNSA. The DNA for the CDR3 is TGTGCCAGCAGCCTTAAGGGGGCCTCGCCCCAAGAGACCCAGTACTTC. It is translated as CASSLKGASPQETQYF.

The chain combines TRBV30 with TRBJ2-1; 9 bases agree with TRBD2. The J segment lost 4 bases and the V segment lost 2 bases, leaving 3 bases of the junction unmatched. Germline CDR1 GTSNPN, CDR2 SVGIG (reference sequence). This CDR3 is 14 amino acids long. The CDR3: CAWSFSGGYNEQFF. CDR3 in DNA: TGTGCCTGGAGTTTTAGCGGGGGTTACAATGAGCAGTTCTTC.

This clone was observed a handful of times. This chain joins TRBV9 and TRBJ1-2; the D is unclear. Germline V CDR1 and CDR2: SGDLS, YYNGEE. CDR3 size: 14 residues. With 0 bases removed from V and 8 bases from J, the gap between germline ends came to 14 bases. The CDR3 reads CASSVGQASIGYTF. The CDR3 DNA reads as TGTGCCAGCAGCGTAGGGCAGGCCTCCATCGGCTACACCTTC.

The chain uses TRBV6-5 and TRBJ1-3; D perhaps matches TRBD1 (5 bases). V gave up 7 bases and J gave up 3 bases, with 13 bases separating them. The CDR3 has 14 amino acids. Germline-derived CDR1 and CDR2 are MNHEY and SVGAGI. CDR3 protein: CASTPSTDGNTIYF. DNA of the CDR3: TGTGCCAGCACCCCATCGACAGATGGAAACACCATATATTTT.